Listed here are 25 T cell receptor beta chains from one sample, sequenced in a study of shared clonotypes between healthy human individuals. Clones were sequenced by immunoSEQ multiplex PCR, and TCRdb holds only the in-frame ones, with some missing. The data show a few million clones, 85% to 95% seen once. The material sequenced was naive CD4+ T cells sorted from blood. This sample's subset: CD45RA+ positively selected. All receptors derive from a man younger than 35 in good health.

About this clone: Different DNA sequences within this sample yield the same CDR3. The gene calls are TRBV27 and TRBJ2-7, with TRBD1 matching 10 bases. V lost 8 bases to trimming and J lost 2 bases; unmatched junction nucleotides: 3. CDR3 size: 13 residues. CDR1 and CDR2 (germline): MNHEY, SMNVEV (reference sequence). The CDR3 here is CASRDRGPYEQYF. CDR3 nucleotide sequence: TGTGCCAGCCGGGACAGGGGACCCTACGAGCAGTACTTC.

This CDR3 is CASSDFQTKGGYTF. CDR3 DNA: TGTGCCAGCAGTGATTTTCAGACTAAGGGGGGCTACACCTTC. The chain is built from TRBV2 and TRBJ1-2; a possible D gene is TRBD1 (5 bases). V was trimmed by 3 bases and J by 8 bases, leaving 16 bases between them. Germline CDR1 and CDR2: SNHLY and FYNNEI. This CDR3 region has 14 residues.

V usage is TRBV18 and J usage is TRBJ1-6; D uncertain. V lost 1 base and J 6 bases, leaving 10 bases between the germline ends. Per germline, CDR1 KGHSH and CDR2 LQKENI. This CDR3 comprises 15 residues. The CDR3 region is CASSPRGDSNSPLHF. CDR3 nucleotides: TGTGCCAGCTCACCACGCGGGGATTCTAATTCACCCCTCCACTTT. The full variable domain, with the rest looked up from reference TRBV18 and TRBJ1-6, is NAGVMQNPRHLVRRRGQEARLRCSPMKGHSHVYWYRQLPEEGLKFMVYLQKENIIDESGMPKERFSAEFPKEGPSILRIQQVVRGDSAAYFCASSPRGDSNSPLHFGNGTRLTVT.

Written as DNA, the CDR3 is TGTGCCAGCAGTCCCAGCCCCAAGGGGGTAGAGCAGTTCTTC. Its protein product is CASSPSPKGVEQFF. V is TRBV27 and J is TRBJ2-1, with D tentatively TRBD1 (6 bases). Trimming stripped 5 bases from V and 10 bases from J, with 18 bases between. From germline, CDR1 is MNHEY and CDR2 SMNVEV (reference sequence). The CDR3 has 14 amino acids.

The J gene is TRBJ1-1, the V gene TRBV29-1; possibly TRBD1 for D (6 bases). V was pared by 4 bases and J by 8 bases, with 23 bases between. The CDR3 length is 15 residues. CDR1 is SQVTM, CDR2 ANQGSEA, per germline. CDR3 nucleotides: TGCAGCGTTGGGGCCCAGGGGAGCGTTGGGCTGGAAGCTTTCTTT. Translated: CSVGAQGSVGLEAFF.

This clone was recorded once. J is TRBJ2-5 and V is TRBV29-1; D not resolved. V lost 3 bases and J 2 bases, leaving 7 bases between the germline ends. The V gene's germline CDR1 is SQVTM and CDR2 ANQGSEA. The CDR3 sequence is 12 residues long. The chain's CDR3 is CSVDNWQETQYF. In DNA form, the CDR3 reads TGCAGCGTTGATAACTGGCAAGAGACCCAGTACTTC.

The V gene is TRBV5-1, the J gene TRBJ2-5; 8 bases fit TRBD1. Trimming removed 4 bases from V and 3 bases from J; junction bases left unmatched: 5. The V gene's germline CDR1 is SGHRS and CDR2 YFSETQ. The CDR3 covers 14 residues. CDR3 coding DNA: TGCGCCAGCAGCCCGACAGGGGTGGAAGAGACCCAGTACTTC. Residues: CASSPTGVEETQYF.

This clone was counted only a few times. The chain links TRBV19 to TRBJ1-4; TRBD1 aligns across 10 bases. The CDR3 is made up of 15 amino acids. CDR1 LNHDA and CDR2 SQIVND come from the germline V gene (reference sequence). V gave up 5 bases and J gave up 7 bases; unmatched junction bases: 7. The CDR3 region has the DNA TGTGCCAGTAGTTGGGGACAGGGGATCGGTGAAAAACTGTTTTTT. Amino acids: CASSWGQGIGEKLFF.

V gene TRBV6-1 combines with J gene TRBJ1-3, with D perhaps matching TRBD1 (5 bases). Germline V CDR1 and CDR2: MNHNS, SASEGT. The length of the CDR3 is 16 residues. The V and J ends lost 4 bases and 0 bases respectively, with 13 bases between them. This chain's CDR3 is CASSGGLLFSGNTIYF. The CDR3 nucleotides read TGTGCCAGCAGTGGGGGACTTCTTTTCTCTGGAAACACCATATATTTT.

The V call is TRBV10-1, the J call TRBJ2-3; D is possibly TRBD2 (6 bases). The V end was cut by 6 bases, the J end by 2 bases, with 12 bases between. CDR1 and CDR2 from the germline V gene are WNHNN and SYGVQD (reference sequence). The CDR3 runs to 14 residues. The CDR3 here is CASSLTSSTDTQYF. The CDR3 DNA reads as TGCGCCAGCAGCCTGACTAGTTCCACAGATACGCAGTATTTT.

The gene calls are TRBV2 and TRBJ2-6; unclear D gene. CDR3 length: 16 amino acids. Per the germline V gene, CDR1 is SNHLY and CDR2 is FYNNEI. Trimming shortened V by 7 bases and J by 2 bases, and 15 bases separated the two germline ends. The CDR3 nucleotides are TGTGCCAGCAACCCACTGGCGTTAGCTGGGGCCAACGTCCTGACTTTC. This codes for CASNPLALAGANVLTF.

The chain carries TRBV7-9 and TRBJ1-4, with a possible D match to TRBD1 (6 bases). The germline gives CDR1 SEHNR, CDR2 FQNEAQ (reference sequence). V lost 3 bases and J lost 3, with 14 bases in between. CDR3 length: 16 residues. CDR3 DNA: TGTGCCAGCAGCTTTAGGGGGACACTGGCTAATGAAAAACTGTTTTTT. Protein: CASSFRGTLANEKLFF.

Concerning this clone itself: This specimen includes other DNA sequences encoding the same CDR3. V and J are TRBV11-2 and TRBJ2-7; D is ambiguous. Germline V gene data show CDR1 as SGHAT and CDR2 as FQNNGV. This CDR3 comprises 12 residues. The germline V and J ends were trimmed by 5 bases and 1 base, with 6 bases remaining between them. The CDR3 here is CASSLNSYEQYF. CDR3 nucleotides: TGTGCCAGCAGCCTTAATTCCTACGAGCAGTACTTC.

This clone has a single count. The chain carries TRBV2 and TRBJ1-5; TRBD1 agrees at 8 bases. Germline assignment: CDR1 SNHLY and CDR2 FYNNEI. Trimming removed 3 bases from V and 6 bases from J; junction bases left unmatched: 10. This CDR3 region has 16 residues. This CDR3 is CASSETRQGSGQPQHF. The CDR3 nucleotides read TGTGCCAGCAGTGAGACGAGACAGGGGTCGGGTCAGCCCCAGCATTTT.

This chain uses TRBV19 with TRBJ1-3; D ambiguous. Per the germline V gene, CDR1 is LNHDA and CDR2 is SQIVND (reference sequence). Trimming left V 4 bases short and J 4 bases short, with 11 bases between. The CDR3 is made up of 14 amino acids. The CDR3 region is CASSTRTSGNTIYF. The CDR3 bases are TGTGCCAGTAGTACCCGGACGTCCGGAAACACCATATATTTT.

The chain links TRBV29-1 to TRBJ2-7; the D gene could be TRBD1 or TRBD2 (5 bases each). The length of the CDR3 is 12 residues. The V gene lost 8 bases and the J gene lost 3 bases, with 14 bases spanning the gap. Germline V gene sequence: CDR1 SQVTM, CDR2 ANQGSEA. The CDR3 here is CSTSRGDYEQYF. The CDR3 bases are TGCAGCACATCCAGAGGGGACTACGAGCAGTACTTC.

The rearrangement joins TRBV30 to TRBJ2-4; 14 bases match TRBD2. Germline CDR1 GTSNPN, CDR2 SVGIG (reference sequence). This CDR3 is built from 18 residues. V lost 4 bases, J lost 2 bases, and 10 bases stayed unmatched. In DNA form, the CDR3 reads TGTGCCTGGAACCGAGGACTAGCGGGAGGTGGAACCAAAAACATTCAGTACTTC. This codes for CAWNRGLAGGGTKNIQYF.

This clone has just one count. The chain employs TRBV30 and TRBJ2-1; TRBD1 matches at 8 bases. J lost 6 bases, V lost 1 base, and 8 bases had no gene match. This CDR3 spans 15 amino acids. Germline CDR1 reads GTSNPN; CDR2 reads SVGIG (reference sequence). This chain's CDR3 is CAWSADRVGSNEQFF. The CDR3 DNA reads TGTGCCTGGAGTGCGGACAGGGTCGGATCCAATGAGCAGTTCTTC.

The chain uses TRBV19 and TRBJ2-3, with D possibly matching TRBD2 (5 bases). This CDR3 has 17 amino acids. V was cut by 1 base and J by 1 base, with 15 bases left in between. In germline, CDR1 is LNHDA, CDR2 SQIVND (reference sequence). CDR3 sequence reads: CASSIGSGVKGTDTQYF. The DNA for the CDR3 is TGTGCCAGTAGTATAGGGTCCGGGGTAAAAGGCACAGATACGCAGTATTTT.

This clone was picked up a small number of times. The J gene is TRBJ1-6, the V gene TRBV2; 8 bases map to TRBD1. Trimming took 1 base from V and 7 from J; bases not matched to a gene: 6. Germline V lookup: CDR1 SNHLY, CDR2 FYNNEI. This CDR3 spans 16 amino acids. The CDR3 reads CASSEGTGGGNSPLHF. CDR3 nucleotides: TGTGCCAGCAGTGAAGGAACAGGGGGTGGCAATTCACCCCTCCACTTT.

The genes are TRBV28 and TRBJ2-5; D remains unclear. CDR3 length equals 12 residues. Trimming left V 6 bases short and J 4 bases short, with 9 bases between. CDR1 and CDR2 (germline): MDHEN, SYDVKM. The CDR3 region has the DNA TGTGCCAGCAGCCCATCGGTAGAGACCCAGTACTTC. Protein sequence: CASSPSVETQYF.

The CDR3 DNA follows: TGTGCCAGCAGCGGAATAACAGGGGGCGCCTACGAGCAGTACTTC. Translated: CASSGITGGAYEQYF. The chain has TRBV5-4 and TRBJ2-7; 9 bases are shared with TRBD1. V shed 4 bases, J shed 2 bases, and the junction held 7 bases outside the gene matches. Germline assignment: CDR1 SGHNT and CDR2 YYREEE (reference sequence). This CDR3 is 15 amino acids long.

CDR3 amino acids: CASSVGGQSYEQYF. For the CDR3, the DNA is TGCGCCAGCAGCGTTGGGGGACAGTCCTACGAGCAGTACTTC. The chain carries TRBV5-1 and TRBJ2-7, with TRBD1 matching 7 bases. Germline V gives CDR1 SGHRS, CDR2 YFSETQ. Losses at the gene ends were 4 bases for V and 1 base for J; bases not matched to a gene: 5. The CDR3 spans 14 residues. The entire variable domain, with the rest obtained from reference TRBV5-1 and TRBJ2-7, is as follows: KAGVTQTPRYLIKTRGQQVTLSCSPISGHRSVSWYQQTPGQGLQFLFEYFSETQRNKGNFPGRFSGRQFSNSRSEMNVSTLELGDSALYLCASSVGGQSYEQYFGPGTRLTVT.

Written as DNA, the CDR3 is TGTGCCAGTAGATATAGCGCGATGGACTCCTACGAGCAGTACTTC. Amino acid sequence: CASRYSAMDSYEQYF. This chain joins TRBV19 and TRBJ2-7, with a tentative D call TRBD2 (5 bases). Trimming removed 6 bases at V and 0 bases at J, with 15 bases between. The germline CDR1 and CDR2 sequences are LNHDA and SQIVND (reference sequence). There are 15 residues in the CDR3.

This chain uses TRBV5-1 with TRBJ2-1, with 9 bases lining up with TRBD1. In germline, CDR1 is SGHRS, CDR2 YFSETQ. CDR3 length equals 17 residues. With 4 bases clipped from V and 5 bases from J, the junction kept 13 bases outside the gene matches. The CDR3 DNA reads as TGCGCCAGCAGCCGAGGGACAGGGAGGGGTTTGGACAATGAGCAGTTCTTC. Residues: CASSRGTGRGLDNEQFF. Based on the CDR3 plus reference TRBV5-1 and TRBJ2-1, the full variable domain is KAGVTQTPRYLIKTRGQQVTLSCSPISGHRSVSWYQQTPGQGLQFLFEYFSETQRNKGNFPGRFSGRQFSNSRSEMNVSTLELGDSALYLCASSRGTGRGLDNEQFFGPGTRLTVL.